This TCR beta chain was identified during a study of cytomegalovirus exposure and HLA in healthy donors (dated by TCRdb to 2016 to 2017). Regarding the research as a whole: An earlier analysis of under 600 of the donors reported approximately 270 Gb of sequence data and 100 million to 140 million unique TCR beta sequences from about 179 million T cells. Roughly 310 gigabases of sequencing data and roughly 90 million unique TCR sequences were included in an early release covering under 650 HLA-typed donors. The genetic ancestry cluster associated with self-reported Caucasian donors included 80% to 90% of the 300 to 450 genotyped donors. The study aimed to test whether signatures of past pathogen exposure could be identified by cataloging public T cell receptors. The study used immunosequencing to profile the T cell repertoires of approximately 630 subjects and linked those repertoires to cytomegalovirus serostatus. Besides the first cohort of roughly 640 subjects, a separate validation cohort made up of over 100 different subjects was used. High-throughput TCR immunosequencing, statistical association of individual TCRs with disease status, and machine learning were combined to predict cytomegalovirus infection status. To study patterns of TCR occurrence, a later analysis re-analyzed previously published TCR beta repertoires from 700 or so donors and added high-resolution HLA genotyping. The later analysis used no new phenotypic data to find candidate immune exposures, relying instead on TCR beta sequences and their occurrence across donors. An earlier analysis of 500 to 650 of the donors applied high-throughput TCR beta sequencing to assess whether each TCR beta V gene segment acted as functional or pseudogenic. Donor age, sex, ethnicity and CMV serostatus were compiled alongside the repertoire data. A later genetic analysis took genome-wide SNP genotypes for about three fifths of the roughly 700 donors and used that subset as a discovery cohort. Every repertoire in the discovery cohort had been generated on one and the same sequencing platform. Both class I and class II loci were covered by HLA typing, at four-digit resolution. The number of typed donors differed by locus: roughly 629-640 for A, B, C, DRB1 and DQB1; approximately 520 for DQA1; 606 for DPA1; and some 470 for DPB1. Five DR-DQ haplotypes were handled as single units for association and clustering, since linkage in the cohort was strong. Across approximately 400 genotyped donors of the cohort, an average of about 200,000 unique TCR beta nucleotide sequences per donor were sequenced, and roughly 20% of those sequences were non-productive. Points the paper makes about the study in general: Because some donors lacked HLA typing at each locus, the association tests relied only on the typed subset. The authors suggested that the approach could potentially be generalized to other disease states and immunological phenotypes. According to a later analysis, parvovirus B19, influenza, CMV and Epstein-Barr virus appeared linked to several top co-occurrence clusters. Presence/absence analyses assumed roughly uniform sequencing depth across donors, an assumption that may not hold. The earlier analysis of about 600 of the donors excluded over 15 rarely observed V segments, including chromosome 9 orphons, because counts were too low. Some IMGT-functional V segments, including TRBV6-2 and TRBV6-3, could not be distinguished by the 87-base-pair reads and were therefore excluded. A few of the identified cytomegalovirus-associated TCR beta chains were confirmed in vitro to be specific for cytomegalovirus antigens. Correlated functional status among segregating V segments might reflect linkage disequilibrium, but an unknown experimental factor could not be ruled out. For the cohort, immune exposure information was limited to CMV serostatus. The study listed 150 to 200 TCR beta chains as associated with cytomegalovirus. The cohort was sequenced for TCR beta chains only, and without alpha or paired-chain data the features that could be detected were limited. Cytomegalovirus status was reported to be diagnosed by the classifier with high specificity and sensitivity in both the original and validation cohorts. When HLA alleles, especially DR and DQ, strongly co-occurred, TCR associations were difficult to assign to individual alleles. In a later analysis, the rate of TCR association differed among HLA loci, with DRB1 alleles having the most associated TCRs and HLA-C alleles having the fewest. In a later analysis, most CMV-associated TCR beta chains were found to appear HLA-restricted, with HLA associations seemingly driven largely by CMV exposure. Compared with the roughly 700-donor mean, donors in an Asian-associated ancestry cluster had fewer N-insertions in productive TCRs, according to a later genetic analysis. A further reported finding was that TCR beta sequences accurately predicted the HLA-A and HLA-B alleles for most subjects in the first cohort. Broadly in line with IMGT annotations, most TCR beta V segments showed up in productive rearrangements about 87% or about 30% of the time in an earlier analysis of about 500 of the donors. In a later analysis, around 17,000 TCR beta sequences were associated with specific HLA alleles at a false discovery rate of 0.05. A later genetic analysis associated a missense DCLRE1C variant with V-gene and J-gene trimming of TCR beta chains, and an independent cohort replicated the association. A cluster of highly shared sequence variants was judged likely to represent a technical artifact of the sequencing pipeline. A later analysis found that HLA-associated TCR beta chains were more clonally expanded and had lower generation probabilities than equally common non-associated chains. Across donors, most TCR sequences were observed very rarely, whereas some public TCRs were present in many individuals.

Library prep was done by the immunoSEQ multiplex PCR assay. For the multiplex PCR, a mixture combining 60 forward primers for TCR Vbeta segments and 13 reverse primers for TCR Jbeta segments was used. The CDR3 region of rearranged TCR beta genes was amplified from genomic DNA by a multiplex PCR assay. The amplified TCR beta libraries were sequenced on the Illumina HiSeq System as 87-base-pair reads. In the paper's pipeline: A later analysis counted tens of millions of unique TCR beta chains across the roughly 700 repertoires, and about 10 million of these chains were shared by at least two donors. A nearest-neighbor algorithm error-corrected the raw reads and collapsed the reads into unique sequences, merging closely related sequences to remove PCR and sequencing errors. CDR3 sequences were aligned to IMGT reference sequences to assign V, D and J gene segments. For a sequence to be retained, at least a six-nucleotide match to both a V gene segment and a J gene segment was required. A rearrangement counted as productive if the CDR3 had no stop codons and remained in frame with V and J, and every other rearrangement counted as non-productive. CDR3 was defined according to IMGT convention as the region running from the second conserved V-encoded cysteine to the conserved J-encoded phenylalanine. Sequences without an unambiguous match to a single V gene segment were excluded from the earlier analysis of approximately 560 of the donors. In an earlier analysis of 500 to 750 of the donors, V segments were called functional above 56.7% productive rearrangements and were called segregating when the between-donor standard deviation exceeded 5%. A statistical classification framework was built for diagnosing cytomegalovirus status from the catalog of TCR beta chain sequences. A later analysis assigned V and J genes by comparing TCR nucleotide sequences with IMGT/GENE-DB human TR gene sequences. In a later analysis, CDR3 sequences and most-parsimonious VDJ recombination scenarios were assigned using the TCRdist pipeline. In a later analysis, every TCR beta chain was defined by the combination of its CDR3 amino acid sequence and its V-gene family, and reads without a unique V-gene family were dropped. In a later analysis, 450 to 600 highly shared, low-generation-probability nucleotide sequences were removed to address suspected cross-contamination and a sequencing artifact. For each public chain, a later analysis derived a clonal expansion index from normalized ranks of inferred template counts within each repertoire. Generation probabilities in a later analysis came from a VDJ recombination model fitted to out-of-frame rearrangements, and those results were checked against IGoR. In a later analysis, hypergeometric tests were used to score TCR-TCR, TCR-HLA and TCR-CMV co-occurrence, with a repertoire-size bias correction applied to TCR pairs. To estimate false discovery rates, a later analysis permuted the HLA or CMV assignments 20 times. In a later analysis, co-occurring TCRs were grouped with DBSCAN, and TCRdist sequence similarity was added when clustering was performed within HLA-allele-positive subsets. For co-occurrence clustering, repertoires with fewer than 30,000 or more than 120,000 public chains were excluded, along with four or five repertoires with anomalous nucleotide sharing. TCRdb took this table from immuneACCESS and kept in-frame rearrangements with V and J called. Such tables lack part of the clones; where checked against another copy, unresolved V genes explain under half of the gap, and the rest is unexplained. V and J calls and clone size are those listed in that table; D and trimming were worked out from the DNA. Across this sample there are some 140,000 clones, with 79% seen only once. Over 6% of the sample is in the top ten clones.

In total, 600 or so healthy bone marrow donors made up the cohort. Cohort members were all nominally healthy when sampled, although unrecorded immune exposures were likely present. The donor tested CMV seropositive, placing the donor among the 289 seropositive members of the cohort. Each donor provided a peripheral blood sample, and peripheral blood mononuclear cells were used for TCR beta sequencing. The Qiagen DNeasy Blood Extraction Kit was used to extract genomic DNA from the blood cell samples. This clone has only a few counts. The clone's antigen remains unknown. Within one base of it there is no much larger clone, and no base qualities were kept. Inclusive of the bounding cysteine and phenylalanine, the CDR3 is 14 residues long. Kept here is only the CDR3 DNA, which spans 42 bases and is read in frame from base 1. The germline V gene gives CDR1 as MDHEN and CDR2 as SYDVKM. V sheds 4 bases and J sheds 13 bases, leaving 20 bases between their ends.

This clonotype originated in a man aged 25 to 40 in good health and CMV-seropositive. Sequenced: PBMCs. The sequence joins TRBV28 to TRBJ2-1; the best D guess is TRBD2, with 6 bases matching. The sequence in DNA is TGTGCCAGCAGTTCGGGAGCACCCACAATGAGACAGTTCTTC. Protein translation: CASSSGAPTMRQFF.